This section outlines one T cell receptor (beta chain) sequence together with its context. This record comes from a study of neoadjuvant nivolumab and ipilimumab in lung cancer. The CDR3 has 14 residues. Germline CDR1 is SGHVS and CDR2 is FQNEAQ. The V and J ends lost 1 base and 7 bases, in that order; junction bases with no gene match: 4. TCRdb's copy holds only in-frame clones and misses some; the assay was immunoSEQ multiplex PCR. The sample lists fewer than 40,000 clones; roughly 90% were seen once. The clonotype originates from an adult with non-small cell lung cancer. The chain recombines TRBV7-8 with TRBJ2-5; 9 bases are shared with TRBD2. The source was peripheral blood, collected after neoadjuvant nivolumab, alone or with ipilimumab, at or shortly before surgery. The chain's CDR3 is CASSLEQREATQYF. In DNA, the CDR3 is TGTGCCAGCAGCTTAGAACAGCGGGAGGCGACCCAGTACTTC.